This T cell receptor (beta chain) was obtained from a study of T cell responses to AZD1222 COVID-19 vaccine. The method was immunoSEQ multiplex PCR; TCRdb's version includes in-frame clones alone and lacks a portion of them. The data contain 130,000 or so clones, around 94% of them seen just once; the ten biggest clones take up roughly 6.6%. Whole-study results and caveats: Variant regions that are unmutated are reportedly the target of nearly half of spike-specific TCRs. Vaccine-associated CD4 TCRs spanned spike, dominant at 160-218 and 743-854. Baseline serostatus was positive in only six or seven AZD1222 recipients. After the peak T cell response, and only then, were repertoires sampled.

The germline V and J ends were trimmed by 2 bases and 3 bases, with 7 bases remaining between them. CDR3 length equals 13 residues. CDR1 and CDR2 from the germline V gene are MNHEY and SVGAGI. To note about this clone: The antigen is not known.

The chain has TRBV6-5 and TRBJ1-1; D is uncertain. Source: peripheral blood, taken on day 0 of AZD1222 vaccination. The TCR sequence derives from an adult in good health. The CDR3 DNA reads as TGTGCCAGCAGTTACCGGGCAGACACTGAAGCTTTCTTT. Protein: CASSYRADTEAFF.